This T cell receptor (beta chain) was profiled in a study of blood T cell repertoires in COVID-19. The method was immunoSEQ multiplex PCR; TCRdb's version includes in-frame clones alone and lacks a portion of them. The sample yields some 350,000 clones, 85% to 90% seen once. CDR3 length: 16 residues. The V segment lost 1 base and the J segment 10 bases; nucleotides outside the gene matches: 9. CDR1 and CDR2 from the germline V gene are LGHNT and FRNRAP. The rearrangement links TRBV12-5 to TRBJ2-1; TRBD1 matches at 11 bases. The clonotype was recovered from a man between 18 and 29 years old who had recovered from COVID-19. Sequenced material: PBMCs or T cells enriched from blood (not recorded which). CDR3 nucleotides: TGTGCTAGTGGTTTGGCCGGGACAGGGGGTAAGGGGGAGCAGTTCTTC. Its translation is CASGLAGTGGKGEQFF. Drawing the rest from reference TRBV12-5 and TRBJ2-1, the complete variable domain is DARVTQTPRHKVTEMGQEVTMRCQPILGHNTVFWYRQTMMQGLELLAYFRNRAPLDDSGMPKDRFSAEMPDATLATLKIQPSEPRDSAVYFCASGLAGTGGKGEQFFGPGTRLTVL.